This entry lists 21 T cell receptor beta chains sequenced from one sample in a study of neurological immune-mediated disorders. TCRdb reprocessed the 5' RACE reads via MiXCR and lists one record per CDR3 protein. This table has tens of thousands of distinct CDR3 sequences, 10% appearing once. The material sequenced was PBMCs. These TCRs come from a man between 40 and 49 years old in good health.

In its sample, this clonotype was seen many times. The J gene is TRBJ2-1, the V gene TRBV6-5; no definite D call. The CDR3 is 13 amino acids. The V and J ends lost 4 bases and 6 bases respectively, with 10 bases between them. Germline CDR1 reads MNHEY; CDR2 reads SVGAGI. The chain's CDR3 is CASSWAWGNEQFF. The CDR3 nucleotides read TGTGCCAGCAGTTGGGCTTGGGGCAATGAGCAGTTCTTC.

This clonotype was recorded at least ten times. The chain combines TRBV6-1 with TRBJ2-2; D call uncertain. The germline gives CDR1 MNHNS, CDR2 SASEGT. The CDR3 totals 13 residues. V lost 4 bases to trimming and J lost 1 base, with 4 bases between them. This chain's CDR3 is CASSARNTGELFF. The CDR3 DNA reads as TGTGCCAGCAGTGCGAGGAACACCGGGGAGCTGTTTTTT.

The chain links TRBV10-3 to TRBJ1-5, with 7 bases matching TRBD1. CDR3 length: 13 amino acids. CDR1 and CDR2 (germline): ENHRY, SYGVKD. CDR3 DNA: TGTGCTAACGAGGGGGCAGGGAATCAGCCCCAGCATTTT. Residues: CANEGAGNQPQHF.

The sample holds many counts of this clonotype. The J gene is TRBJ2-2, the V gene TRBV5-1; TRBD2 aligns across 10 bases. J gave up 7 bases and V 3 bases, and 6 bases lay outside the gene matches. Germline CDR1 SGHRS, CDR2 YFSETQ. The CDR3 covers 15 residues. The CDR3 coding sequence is TGCGCCAGCAGCTCTCTAGCGGGAGCGGGCGGGGAGCTGTTTTTT. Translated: CASSSLAGAGGELFF. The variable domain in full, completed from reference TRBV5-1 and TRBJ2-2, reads KAGVTQTPRYLIKTRGQQVTLSCSPISGHRSVSWYQQTPGQGLQFLFEYFSETQRNKGNFPGRFSGRQFSNSRSEMNVSTLELGDSALYLCASSSLAGAGGELFFGEGSRLTVL.

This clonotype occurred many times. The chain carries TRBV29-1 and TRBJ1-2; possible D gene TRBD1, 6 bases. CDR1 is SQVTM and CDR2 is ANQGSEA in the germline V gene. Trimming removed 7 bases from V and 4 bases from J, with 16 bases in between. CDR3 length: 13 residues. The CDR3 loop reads CSALGSGAYGYTF. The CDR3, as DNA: TGCAGCGCCCTCGGGTCGGGGGCCTATGGCTACACCTTC.

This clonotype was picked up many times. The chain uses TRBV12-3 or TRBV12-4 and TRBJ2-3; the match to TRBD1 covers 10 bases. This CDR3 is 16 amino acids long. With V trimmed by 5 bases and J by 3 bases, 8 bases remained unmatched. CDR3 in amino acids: CASSPGTGERTDTQYF. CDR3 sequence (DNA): TGTGCCAGCAGTCCCGGGACAGGGGAGAGGACAGATACGCAGTATTTT.

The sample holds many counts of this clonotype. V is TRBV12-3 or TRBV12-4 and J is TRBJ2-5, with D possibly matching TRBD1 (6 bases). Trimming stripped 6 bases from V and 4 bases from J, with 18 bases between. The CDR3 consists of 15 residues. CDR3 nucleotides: TGTGCCAGCAGCCGCCTTGGGGGCCAGGGAGAGACCCAGTACTTC. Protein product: CASSRLGGQGETQYF.

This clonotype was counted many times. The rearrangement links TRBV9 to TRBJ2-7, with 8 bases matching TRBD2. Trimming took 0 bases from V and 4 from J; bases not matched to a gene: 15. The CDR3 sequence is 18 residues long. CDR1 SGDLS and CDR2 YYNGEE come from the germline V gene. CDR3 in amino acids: CASSVAPPGGSGAYEQYF. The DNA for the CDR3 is TGTGCCAGCAGCGTAGCGCCCCCCGGGGGTAGCGGGGCTTACGAGCAGTACTTC.

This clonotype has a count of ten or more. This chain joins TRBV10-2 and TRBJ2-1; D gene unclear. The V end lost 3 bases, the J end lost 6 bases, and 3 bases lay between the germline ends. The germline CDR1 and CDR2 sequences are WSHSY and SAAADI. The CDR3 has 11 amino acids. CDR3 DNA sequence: TGCGCCAGCAGTGAACTCAATGAGCAGTTCTTC. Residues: CASSELNEQFF.

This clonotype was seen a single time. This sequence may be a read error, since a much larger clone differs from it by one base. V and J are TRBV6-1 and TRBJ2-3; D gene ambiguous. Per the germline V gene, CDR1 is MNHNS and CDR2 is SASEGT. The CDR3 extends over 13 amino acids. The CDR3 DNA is TGTGTCAGCAGGCCCCCTGAGTTGGATACGCAGTATTTT. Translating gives CVSRPPELDTQYF.

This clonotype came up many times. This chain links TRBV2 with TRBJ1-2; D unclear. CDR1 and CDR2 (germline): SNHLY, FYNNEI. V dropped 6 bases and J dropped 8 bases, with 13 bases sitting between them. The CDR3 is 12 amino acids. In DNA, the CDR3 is TGTGCCAGCAGCGAGGCCCTTTCGGGCTACACCTTC. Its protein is CASSEALSGYTF.

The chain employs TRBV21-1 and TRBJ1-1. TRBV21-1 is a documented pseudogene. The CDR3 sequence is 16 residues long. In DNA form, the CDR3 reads TGTGCCAGCAGCAAAGAAGATGGAGGCGGCTATACTGAAGCTTTCTTT. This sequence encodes CASSKEDGGGYTEAFF.

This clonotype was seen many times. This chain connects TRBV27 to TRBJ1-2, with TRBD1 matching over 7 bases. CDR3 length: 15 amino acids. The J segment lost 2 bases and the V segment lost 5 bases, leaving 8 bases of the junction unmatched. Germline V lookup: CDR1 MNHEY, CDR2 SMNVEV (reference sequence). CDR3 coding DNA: TGTGCCAGCAGTCGCCAGGCGGGACAGAACTATGGCTACACCTTC. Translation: CASSRQAGQNYGYTF.

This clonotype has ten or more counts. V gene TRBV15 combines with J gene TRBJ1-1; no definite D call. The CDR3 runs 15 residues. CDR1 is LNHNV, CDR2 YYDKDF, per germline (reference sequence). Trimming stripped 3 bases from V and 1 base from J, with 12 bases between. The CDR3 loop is CATSSEGSWNTEAFF. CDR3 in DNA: TGTGCCACCAGCAGTGAGGGCTCATGGAACACTGAAGCTTTCTTT.

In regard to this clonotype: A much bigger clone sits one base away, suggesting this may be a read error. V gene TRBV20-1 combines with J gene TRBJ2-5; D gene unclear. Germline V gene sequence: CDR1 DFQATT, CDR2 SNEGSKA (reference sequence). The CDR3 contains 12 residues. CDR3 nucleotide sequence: TGCAGTGCTAGCCCCCCCCCAGAGACCCGGTACTTC. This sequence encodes CSASPPPETRYF.

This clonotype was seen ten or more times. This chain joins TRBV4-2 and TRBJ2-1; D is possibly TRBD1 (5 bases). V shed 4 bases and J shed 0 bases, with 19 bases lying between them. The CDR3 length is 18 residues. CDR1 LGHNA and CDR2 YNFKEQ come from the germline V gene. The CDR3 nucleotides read TGTGCCAGCAGCCCCTTGTCCCAGGGAAGAATCTCCTACAATGAGCAGTTCTTC. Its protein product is CASSPLSQGRISYNEQFF.

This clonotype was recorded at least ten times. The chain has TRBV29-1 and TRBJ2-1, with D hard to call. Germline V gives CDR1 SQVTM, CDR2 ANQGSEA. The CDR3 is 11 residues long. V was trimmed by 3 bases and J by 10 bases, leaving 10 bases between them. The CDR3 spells CSVDKGPEQFF. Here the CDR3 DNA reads TGCAGCGTTGACAAAGGGCCAGAGCAGTTCTTC.

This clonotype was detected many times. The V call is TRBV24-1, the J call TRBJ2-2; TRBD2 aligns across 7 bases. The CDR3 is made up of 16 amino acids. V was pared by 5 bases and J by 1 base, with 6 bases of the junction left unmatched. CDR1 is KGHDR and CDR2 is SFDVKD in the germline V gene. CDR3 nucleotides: TGTGCCACCAGTGGTCTGGCTAGCGGGAACACCGGGGAGCTGTTTTTT. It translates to CATSGLASGNTGELFF.

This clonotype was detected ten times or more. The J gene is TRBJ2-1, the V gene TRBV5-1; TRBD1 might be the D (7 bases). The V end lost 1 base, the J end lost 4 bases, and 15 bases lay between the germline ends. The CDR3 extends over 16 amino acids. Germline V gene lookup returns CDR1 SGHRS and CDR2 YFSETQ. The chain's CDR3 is CASSLQGGSFYNEQFF. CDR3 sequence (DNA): TGCGCCAGCAGCTTGCAGGGGGGATCCTTTTACAATGAGCAGTTCTTC.

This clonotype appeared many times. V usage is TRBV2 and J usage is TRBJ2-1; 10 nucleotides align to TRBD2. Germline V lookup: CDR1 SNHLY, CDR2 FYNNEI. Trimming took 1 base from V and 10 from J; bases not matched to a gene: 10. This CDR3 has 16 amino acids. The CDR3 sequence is CASSEVSGGAVGEQFF. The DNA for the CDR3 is TGTGCCAGCAGTGAAGTAAGCGGGGGGGCCGTCGGGGAGCAGTTCTTC. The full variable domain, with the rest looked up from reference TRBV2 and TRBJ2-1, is EPEVTQTPSHQVTQMGQEVILRCVPISNHLYFYWYRQILGQKVEFLVSFYNNEISEKSEIFDDQFSVERPDGSNFTLKIRSTKLEDSAMYFCASSEVSGGAVGEQFFGPGTRLTVL.

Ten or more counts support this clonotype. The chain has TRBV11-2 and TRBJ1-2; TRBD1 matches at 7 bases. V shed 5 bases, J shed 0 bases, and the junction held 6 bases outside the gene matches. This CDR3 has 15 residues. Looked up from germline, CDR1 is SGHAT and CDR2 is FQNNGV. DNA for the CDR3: TGTGCCAGCAGCGCTCGGGACAGTTCTAACTATGGCTACACCTTC. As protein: CASSARDSSNYGYTF.